This T cell receptor (beta chain) emerged from a study of T-cell memory formation after mild COVID-19. This clonotype was seen a few times. The target antigen is unknown. Libraries for TCRalpha and TCRbeta carried sample barcodes and unique molecular identifiers via 5'RACE. TCRdb re-analysed the 5' RACE reads in MiXCR, keeping a single row per CDR3 protein. Among some 150,000 distinct CDR3 sequences listed, approximately 6% were seen once. Notes on the study in general: Later expanders leaned CD4+, whereas clones that contracted between day 15 and 85 were balanced CD4/CD8. Researchers report contracting CD4+ clones mostly in CM and EM, with CD8+ clones in EMRA.

The sample consisted of PBMCs or a T cell subset sorted from them (not recorded which). This TCR was recovered from an adult woman who had mild COVID-19 (a few samples of this study predate the infection). Cell type and time point are not known.

CDR3 bases: TGTGCCAGCAGTTTGGGGACAGGGGGATATGGCGAGCAGTACTTC. Residues: CASSLGTGGYGEQYF. The chain uses TRBV12-3 or TRBV12-4 and TRBJ2-7, with 11 bases that match TRBD1. The CDR3 sequence is 15 residues long. J was trimmed by 6 bases and V by 3 bases; bases with no gene match: 7.